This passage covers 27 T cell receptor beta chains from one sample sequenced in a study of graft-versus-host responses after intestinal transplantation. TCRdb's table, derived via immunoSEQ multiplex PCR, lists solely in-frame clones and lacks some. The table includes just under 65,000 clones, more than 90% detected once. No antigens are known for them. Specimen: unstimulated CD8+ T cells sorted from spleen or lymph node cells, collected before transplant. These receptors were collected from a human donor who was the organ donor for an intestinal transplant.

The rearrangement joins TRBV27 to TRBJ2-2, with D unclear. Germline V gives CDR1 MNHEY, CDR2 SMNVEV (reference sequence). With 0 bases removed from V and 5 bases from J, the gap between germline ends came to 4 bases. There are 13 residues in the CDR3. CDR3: CASSLSRTGELFF. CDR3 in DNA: TGTGCCAGCAGTTTATCGAGAACCGGGGAGCTGTTTTTT.

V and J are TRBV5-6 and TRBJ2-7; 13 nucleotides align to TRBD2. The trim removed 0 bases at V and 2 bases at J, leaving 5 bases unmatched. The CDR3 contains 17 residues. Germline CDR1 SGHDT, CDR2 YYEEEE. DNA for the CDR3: TGTGCCAGCAGCTTGGGACTAGCGGGAGGTCGGGCCTACGAGCAGTACTTC. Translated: CASSLGLAGGRAYEQYF.

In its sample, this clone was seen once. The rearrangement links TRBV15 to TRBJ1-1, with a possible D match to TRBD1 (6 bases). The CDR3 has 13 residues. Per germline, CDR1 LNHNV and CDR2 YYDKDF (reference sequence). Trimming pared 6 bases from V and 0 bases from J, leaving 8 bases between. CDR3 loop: CATRDRVNTEAFF. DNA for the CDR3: TGTGCCACCAGGGACAGAGTGAACACTGAAGCTTTCTTT.

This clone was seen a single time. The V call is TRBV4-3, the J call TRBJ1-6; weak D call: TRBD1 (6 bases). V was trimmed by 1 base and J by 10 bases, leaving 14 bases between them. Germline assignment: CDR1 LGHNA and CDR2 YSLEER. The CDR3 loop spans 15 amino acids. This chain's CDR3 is CASSQGRGVESPLHF. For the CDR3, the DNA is TGCGCCAGCAGCCAAGGCAGGGGTGTTGAGTCACCCCTCCACTTT.

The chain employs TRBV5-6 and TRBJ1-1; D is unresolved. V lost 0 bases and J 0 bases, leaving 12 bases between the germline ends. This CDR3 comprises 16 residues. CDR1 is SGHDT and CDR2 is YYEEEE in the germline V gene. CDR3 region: CASSLGLQDVNTEAFF. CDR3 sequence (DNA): TGTGCCAGCAGCTTGGGGCTCCAGGATGTGAACACTGAAGCTTTCTTT.

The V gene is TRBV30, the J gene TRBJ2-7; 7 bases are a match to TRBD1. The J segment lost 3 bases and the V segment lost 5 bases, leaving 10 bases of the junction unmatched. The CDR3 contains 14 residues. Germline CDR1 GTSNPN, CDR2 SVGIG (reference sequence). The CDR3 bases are TGTGCCTGGTCCGGGACAGCATACGACTACGAGCAGTACTTC. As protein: CAWSGTAYDYEQYF.

The CDR3 sequence is CASSLDIVHRTPYEQYF. The DNA for the CDR3 is TGTGCCAGCAGCTTAGACATTGTACACCGCACCCCCTACGAGCAGTACTTC. The chain combines TRBV7-2 with TRBJ2-7; D remains unclear. V shed 1 base and J shed 2 bases, with 18 bases lying between them. From germline, CDR1 is SGHTA and CDR2 FQGNSA. The CDR3 is 17 amino acids.

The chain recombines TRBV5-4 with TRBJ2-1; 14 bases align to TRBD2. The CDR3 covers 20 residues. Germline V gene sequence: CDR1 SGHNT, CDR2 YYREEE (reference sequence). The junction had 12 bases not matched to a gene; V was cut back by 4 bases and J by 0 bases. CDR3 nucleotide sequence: TGTGCCAGCAGCCACGGGACTAGCGGGAGCAGGTACAGCTCCTACAATGAGCAGTTCTTC. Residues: CASSHGTSGSRYSSYNEQFF.

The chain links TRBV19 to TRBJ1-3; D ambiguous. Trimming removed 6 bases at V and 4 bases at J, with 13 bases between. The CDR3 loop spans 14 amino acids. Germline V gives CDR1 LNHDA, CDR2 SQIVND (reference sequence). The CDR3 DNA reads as TGTGCCAGTAGCATATATTCAGGAGGAAACACCATATATTTT. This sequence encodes CASSIYSGGNTIYF.

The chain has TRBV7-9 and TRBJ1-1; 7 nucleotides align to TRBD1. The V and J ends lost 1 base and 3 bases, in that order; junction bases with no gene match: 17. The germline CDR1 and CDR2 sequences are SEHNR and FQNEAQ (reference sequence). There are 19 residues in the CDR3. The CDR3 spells CASSLVYSLQGRGDTEAFF. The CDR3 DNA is TGTGCCAGCAGCTTAGTATATTCGTTACAGGGGCGTGGAGACACTGAAGCTTTCTTT.

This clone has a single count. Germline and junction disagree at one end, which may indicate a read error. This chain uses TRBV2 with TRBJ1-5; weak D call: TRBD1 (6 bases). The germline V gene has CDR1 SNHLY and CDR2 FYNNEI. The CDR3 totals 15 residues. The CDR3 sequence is CASSEGTASNRPQHF. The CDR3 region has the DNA TGTGCCAGCAGTGAAGGGACAGCTTCGAATCGGCCCCAGCATTTT.

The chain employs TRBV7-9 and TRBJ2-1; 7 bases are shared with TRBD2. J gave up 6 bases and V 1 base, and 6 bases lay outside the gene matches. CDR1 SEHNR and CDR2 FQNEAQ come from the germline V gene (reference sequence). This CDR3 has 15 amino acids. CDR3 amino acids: CASSLGLAEGNEQFF. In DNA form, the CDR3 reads TGTGCCAGCAGCTTAGGGCTAGCGGAGGGCAATGAGCAGTTCTTC. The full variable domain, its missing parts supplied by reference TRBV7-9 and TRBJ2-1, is DTGVSQNPRHKITKRGQNVTFRCDPISEHNRLYWYRQTLGQGPEFLTYFQNEAQLEKSRLLSDRFSAERPKGSFSTLEIQRTEQGDSAMYLCASSLGLAEGNEQFFGPGTRLTVL.

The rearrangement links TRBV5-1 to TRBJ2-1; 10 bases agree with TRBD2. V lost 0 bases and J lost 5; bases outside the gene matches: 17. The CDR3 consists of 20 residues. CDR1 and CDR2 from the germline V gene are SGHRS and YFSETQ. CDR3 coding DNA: TGCGCCAGCAGCTTGGTTTGGGGGAGGAGAGAGCGGGAGGGAGACAATGAGCAGTTCTTC. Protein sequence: CASSLVWGRREREGDNEQFF.

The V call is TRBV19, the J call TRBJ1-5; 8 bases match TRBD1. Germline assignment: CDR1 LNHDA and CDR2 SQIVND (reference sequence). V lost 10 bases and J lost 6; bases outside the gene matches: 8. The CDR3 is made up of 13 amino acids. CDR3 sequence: CAMSRQGPQPQHF. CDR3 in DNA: TGTGCCATGAGCCGACAGGGGCCTCAGCCCCAGCATTTT. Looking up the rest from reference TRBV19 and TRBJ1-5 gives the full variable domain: DGGITQSPKYLFRKEGQNVTLSCEQNLNHDAMYWYRQDPGQGLRLIYYSQIVNDFQKGDIAEGYSVSREKKESFPLTVTSAQKNPTAFYLCAMSRQGPQPQHFGDGTRLSIL.

The CDR3 protein is CASSLAETQYF. In DNA form, the CDR3 reads TGTGCCAGCAGTTTAGCGGAGACCCAGTACTTC. This sequence joins TRBV6-4 and TRBJ2-5, with a weak D call TRBD2 (5 bases). Germline-derived CDR1 and CDR2 are MRHNA and SNTAGT. The V and J ends lost 5 bases and 5 bases respectively, with 6 bases between them. The CDR3 extends over 11 amino acids.

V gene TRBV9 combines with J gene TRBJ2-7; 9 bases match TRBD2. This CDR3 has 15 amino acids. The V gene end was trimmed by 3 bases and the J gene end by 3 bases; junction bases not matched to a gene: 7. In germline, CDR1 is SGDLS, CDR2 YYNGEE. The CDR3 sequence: CASSEGTAGGYEQYF. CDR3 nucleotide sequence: TGTGCCAGCAGCGAGGGGACAGCGGGAGGCTACGAGCAGTACTTC.

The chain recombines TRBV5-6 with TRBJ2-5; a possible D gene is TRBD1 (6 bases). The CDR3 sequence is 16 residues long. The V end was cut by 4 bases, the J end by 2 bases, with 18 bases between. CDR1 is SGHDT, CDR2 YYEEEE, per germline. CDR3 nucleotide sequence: TGTGCCAGCAGCACCGCCGGGACAAGGAGTCAAGAGACCCAGTACTTC. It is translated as CASSTAGTRSQETQYF.

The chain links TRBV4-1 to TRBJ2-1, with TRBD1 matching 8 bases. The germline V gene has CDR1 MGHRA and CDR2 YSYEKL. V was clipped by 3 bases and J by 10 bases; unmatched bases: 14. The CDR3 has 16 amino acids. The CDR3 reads CASSHLPGQVVGEQFF. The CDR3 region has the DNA TGCGCCAGCAGCCACTTACCGGGACAGGTAGTTGGAGAGCAGTTCTTC.

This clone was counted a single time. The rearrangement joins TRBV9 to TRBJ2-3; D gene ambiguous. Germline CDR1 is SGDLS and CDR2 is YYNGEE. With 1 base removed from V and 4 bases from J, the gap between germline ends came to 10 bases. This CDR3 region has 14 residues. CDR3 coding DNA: TGTGCCAGCAGCGTATTGAGTGCGGCAGATACGCAGTATTTT. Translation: CASSVLSAADTQYF.

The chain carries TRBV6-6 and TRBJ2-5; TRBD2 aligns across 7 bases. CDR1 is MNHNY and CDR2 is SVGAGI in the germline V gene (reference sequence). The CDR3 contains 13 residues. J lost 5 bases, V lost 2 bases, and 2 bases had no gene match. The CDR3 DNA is TGTGCCAGCAGTTACATACTAGCGGAGACCCAGTACTTC. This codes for CASSYILAETQYF.

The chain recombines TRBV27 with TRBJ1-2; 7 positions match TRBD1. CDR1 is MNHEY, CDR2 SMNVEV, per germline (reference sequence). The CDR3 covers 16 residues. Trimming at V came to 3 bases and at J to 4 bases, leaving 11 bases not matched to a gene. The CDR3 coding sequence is TGTGCCAGCAGTTTCGGTCCGACAGGGCTGGCCTATGGCTACACCTTC. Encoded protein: CASSFGPTGLAYGYTF.

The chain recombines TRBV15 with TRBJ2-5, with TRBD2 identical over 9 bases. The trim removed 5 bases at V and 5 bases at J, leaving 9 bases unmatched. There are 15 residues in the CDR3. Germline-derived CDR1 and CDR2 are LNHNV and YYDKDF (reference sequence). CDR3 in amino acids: CATSQGGRAWETQYF. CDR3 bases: TGTGCCACCAGCCAGGGCGGGAGGGCCTGGGAGACCCAGTACTTC. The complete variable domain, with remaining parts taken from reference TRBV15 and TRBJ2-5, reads DAMVIQNPRYQVTQFGKPVTLSCSQTLNHNVMYWYQQKSSQAPKLLFHYYDKDFNNEADTPDNFQSRRPNTSFCFLDIRSPGLGDTAMYLCATSQGGRAWETQYFGPGTRLLVL.

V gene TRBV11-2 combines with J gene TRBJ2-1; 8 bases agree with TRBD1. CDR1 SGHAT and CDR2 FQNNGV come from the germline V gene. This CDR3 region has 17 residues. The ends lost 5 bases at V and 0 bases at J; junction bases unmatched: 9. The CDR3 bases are TGTGCCAGCAGCCGACAGGGGAGCCCCAGCTCCTACAATGAGCAGTTCTTC. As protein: CASSRQGSPSSYNEQFF.

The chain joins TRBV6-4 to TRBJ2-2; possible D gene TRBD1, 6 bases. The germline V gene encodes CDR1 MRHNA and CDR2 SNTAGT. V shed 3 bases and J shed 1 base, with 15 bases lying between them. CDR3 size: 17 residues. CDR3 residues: CASSEFQGRGNTGELFF. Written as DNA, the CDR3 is TGTGCCAGCAGTGAGTTCCAGGGGAGAGGGAACACCGGGGAGCTGTTTTTT.

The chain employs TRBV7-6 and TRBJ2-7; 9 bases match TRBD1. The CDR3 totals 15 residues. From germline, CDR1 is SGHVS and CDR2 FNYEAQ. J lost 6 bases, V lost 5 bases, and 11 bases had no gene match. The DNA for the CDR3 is TGTGCCAGCAGCCCGACCGGGACAGGGTCCCCCGAGCAGTACTTC. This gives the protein CASSPTGTGSPEQYF.

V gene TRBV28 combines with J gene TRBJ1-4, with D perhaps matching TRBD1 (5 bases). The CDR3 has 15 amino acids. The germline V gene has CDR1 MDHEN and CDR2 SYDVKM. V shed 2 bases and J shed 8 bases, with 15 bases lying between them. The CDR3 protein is CASSLPQGSREKLFF. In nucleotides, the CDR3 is TGTGCCAGCAGTTTACCTCAGGGCTCTCGGGAAAAACTGTTTTTT.

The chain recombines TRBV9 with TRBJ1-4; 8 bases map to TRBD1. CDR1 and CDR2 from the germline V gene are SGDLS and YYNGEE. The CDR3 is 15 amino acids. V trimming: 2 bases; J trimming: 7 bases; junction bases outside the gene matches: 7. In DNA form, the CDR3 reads TGTGCCAGCAGCGTCTCCGGGACAGGTGGTGAAAAACTGTTTTTT. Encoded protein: CASSVSGTGGEKLFF.